This entry features one TCR beta chain sequence. The target antigen is unknown. This entry belongs to a study of Graves' ophthalmopathy and Graves' hyperthyroidism. Across the whole study: Hyperthyroidism was considered stable when no ophthalmopathy appeared within 18 months of follow-up.

The CDR3 sequence is 16 residues long. Germline V lookup: CDR1 SGHTA, CDR2 FQGNSA. Trimming left V 1 base short and J 1 base short, with 11 bases between. RNA transcripts provided the template for amplifying TCR beta CDR3 regions. In the first round, RT-PCR was carried out with HTBI primers, and a multiplex PCR formed the second round. TCRdb re-called the multiplex PCR reads through MiXCR, storing one row per CDR3 protein. The sample holds over a million distinct CDR3 sequences, 36% seen once. Newly diagnosed hyperthyroidism donors, aged 18 to 65, duration under 2 months. Orbital computed tomography, together with clinical symptoms, serum thyroxine, TRAb and thyroid ultrasound, was used for diagnosis. Points from the study as a whole: Among thyroid clonotypes expanded above 0.001 frequency, most also appeared in blood.

The source of this sequence is an adult man with Graves' hyperthyroidism. The rearrangement links TRBV7-2 to TRBJ1-5, with D tentatively TRBD1 (6 bases). Input material: peripheral blood or thyroid tissue (not recorded which). This chain's CDR3 is CASSLVGGRSNQPQHF. CDR3 sequence (DNA): TGTGCCAGCAGCTTAGTTGGGGGGCGCAGCAATCAGCCCCAGCATTTT.